Below are 15 T cell receptor beta chains sequenced from a single sample in a study of cytomegalovirus exposure and HLA in healthy donors. This PCR relied on a set of 60 Vbeta primers and 13 Jbeta primers. The data were produced by immunoSEQ multiplex PCR, yet TCRdb's version contains in-frame clones alone and is incomplete. The sample records around 80,000 clones, over 60% being singletons. Sequencing was done on a sample of PBMCs. The receptors here all came from a male donor in good health and CMV-seropositive.

The J gene is TRBJ1-1, the V gene TRBV5-1, with TRBD1 identical over 8 bases. This CDR3 has 16 amino acids. The germline gives CDR1 SGHRS, CDR2 YFSETQ. V was pared by 4 bases and J by 0 bases, with 8 bases of the junction left unmatched. CDR3 protein: CASSGGQGSLNTEAFF. CDR3 DNA sequence: TGCGCCAGCAGCGGCGGACAGGGTAGTTTGAACACTGAAGCTTTCTTT.

This chain links TRBV28 with TRBJ1-1; the D gene is possibly TRBD1 (6 bases). The V end lost 2 bases, the J end lost 1 base, and 14 bases lay between the germline ends. CDR1 and CDR2 (germline): MDHEN, SYDVKM. The CDR3 runs to 16 residues. CDR3 in amino acids: CASSLVGAVGNTEAFF. The CDR3 bases are TGTGCCAGCAGTTTAGTGGGGGCGGTGGGGAACACTGAAGCTTTCTTT. The full variable domain, its missing parts supplied by reference TRBV28 and TRBJ1-1, is DVKVTQSSRYLVKRTGEKVFLECVQDMDHENMFWYRQDPGLGLRLIYFSYDVKMKEKGDIPEGYSVSREKKERFSLILESASTNQTSMYLCASSLVGAVGNTEAFFGQGTRLTVV.

The chain joins TRBV29-1 to TRBJ2-7; a possible D gene is TRBD1 (6 bases). Trimming took 7 bases from V and 4 from J, leaving 11 bases between them. The CDR3 consists of 11 residues. Germline values: CDR1 SQVTM, CDR2 ANQGSEA. The DNA for the CDR3 is TGCAGCGAGTGGACAGCTTACGAGCAGTACTTC. It is translated as CSEWTAYEQYF.

There are a few counts of this clone. V and J are TRBV2 and TRBJ1-5; 9 nucleotides agree with TRBD1. V shed 5 bases, J shed 5 bases, and the junction held 4 bases outside the gene matches. The CDR3 sequence is 14 residues long. Germline loops: CDR1 SNHLY, CDR2 FYNNEI. CDR3: CASSWTGEDQPQHF. Written as DNA, the CDR3 is TGTGCCAGCAGTTGGACAGGGGAAGATCAGCCCCAGCATTTT.

J is TRBJ2-3 and V is TRBV7-2, with D possibly being TRBD2 (6 bases). Germline loops: CDR1 SGHTA, CDR2 FQGNSA. The CDR3 runs to 15 residues. V was pared by 1 base and J by 3 bases, with 11 bases between. CDR3 sequence: CASSLGAGRTDTQYF. DNA of the CDR3: TGTGCCAGCAGCTTAGGGGCAGGGAGGACAGATACGCAGTATTTT.

This chain links TRBV7-2 with TRBJ2-3; 12 bases are a match to TRBD2. Germline CDR1 is SGHTA and CDR2 is FQGNSA. V shed 5 bases and J 6 bases; nucleotides not matched to a gene: 12. This CDR3 is built from 17 residues. In DNA form, the CDR3 reads TGTGCCAGCAGCCGCCGACTAGCGGGAGTGATCATGGATACGCAGTATTTT. Protein sequence: CASSRRLAGVIMDTQYF.

The V and J genes are TRBV19 and TRBJ2-7, with 9 bases identical to TRBD2. Trimming took 6 bases from V and 2 from J; bases not matched to a gene: 8. The CDR3 has 15 amino acids. Germline V CDR1 and CDR2: LNHDA, SQIVND (reference sequence). CDR3: CASSLAGPPTYEQYF. CDR3 nucleotide sequence: TGTGCCAGTAGCCTAGCGGGGCCGCCTACCTACGAGCAGTACTTC.

This clone is a singleton in its sample. V gene TRBV15 combines with J gene TRBJ2-2, with D tentatively TRBD2 (6 bases). Germline V gives CDR1 LNHNV, CDR2 YYDKDF (reference sequence). The CDR3 has 16 amino acids. The V gene lost 3 bases and the J gene lost 2 bases, with 13 bases spanning the gap. CDR3 coding DNA: TGTGCCACCAGCAGGACCGGGACTGTCAACACCGGGGAGCTGTTTTTT. This encodes CATSRTGTVNTGELFF. The full variable domain, with the rest looked up from reference TRBV15 and TRBJ2-2, is DAMVIQNPRYQVTQFGKPVTLSCSQTLNHNVMYWYQQKSSQAPKLLFHYYDKDFNNEADTPDNFQSRRPNTSFCFLDIRSPGLGDTAMYLCATSRTGTVNTGELFFGEGSRLTVL.

The CDR3 DNA reads as TGTGCCAGCAGCTTCGGGACTAGCGGGGGGGTCAGCAAAGAGACCCAGTACTTC. It encodes CASSFGTSGGVSKETQYF. The gene calls are TRBV9 and TRBJ2-5; 16 bases match TRBD2. The CDR3 contains 18 residues. Trimming removed 4 bases from V and 3 bases from J; junction bases left unmatched: 9. The germline V gene has CDR1 SGDLS and CDR2 YYNGEE.

This chain connects TRBV27 to TRBJ2-7, with 7 bases matching TRBD2. Per germline, CDR1 MNHEY and CDR2 SMNVEV (reference sequence). The junction had 9 bases not matched to a gene; V was cut back by 5 bases and J by 2 bases. The CDR3 is made up of 15 amino acids. CDR3 DNA sequence: TGTGCCAGCAGTCCCCTGCAGCGGGGCCCCTACGAGCAGTACTTC. It translates to CASSPLQRGPYEQYF.

J is TRBJ1-1 and V is TRBV9; D may be TRBD1 (5 bases). The germline V gene encodes CDR1 SGDLS and CDR2 YYNGEE. The V end lost 7 bases, the J end lost 2 bases, and 15 bases lay between the germline ends. The CDR3 is 14 residues long. The CDR3 nucleotides are TGTGCCAGCTCGCCCAGACAGTCCAACACTGAAGCTTTCTTT. Its protein is CASSPRQSNTEAFF. Full variable domain (remainder filled in from reference TRBV9 and TRBJ1-1): DSGVTQTPKHLITATGQRVTLRCSPRSGDLSVYWYQQSLDQGLQFLIQYYNGEERAKGNILERFSAQQFPDLHSELNLSSLELGDSALYFCASSPRQSNTEAFFGQGTRLTVV.

The rearrangement uses TRBV30 and TRBJ1-4; possible D gene TRBD1, 5 bases. Germline-derived CDR1 and CDR2 are GTSNPN and SVGIG (reference sequence). The V end lost 3 bases, the J end lost 8 bases, and 22 bases lay between the germline ends. CDR3 length: 16 amino acids. This CDR3 reads CAWRPVGGGLGEKLFF. For the CDR3, the DNA is TGTGCCTGGAGACCAGTAGGCGGGGGATTAGGCGAAAAACTGTTTTTT.

The chain couples TRBV7-6 to TRBJ2-5; 13 bases fit TRBD2. The CDR3 loop spans 16 amino acids. Looked up from germline, CDR1 is SGHVS and CDR2 is FNYEAQ. Unmatched junction bases numbered 3, after V lost 4 bases and J lost 1 base. CDR3 region: CASSSGLAGVQETQYF. CDR3 DNA: TGTGCCAGCAGCTCTGGACTAGCGGGGGTCCAAGAGACCCAGTACTTC. The full variable domain, rest sourced from reference TRBV7-6 and TRBJ2-5, is GAGVSQSPRYKVTKRGQDVALRCDPISGHVSLYWYRQALGQGPEFLTYFNYEAQQDKSGLPNDRFSAERPEGSISTLTIQRTEQRDSAMYRCASSSGLAGVQETQYFGPGTRLLVL.

V gene TRBV7-9 combines with J gene TRBJ2-1, with a weak D call TRBD1 (5 bases). Deletions cut 5 bases from V and 2 bases from J, with 7 bases between. From germline, CDR1 is SEHNR and CDR2 FQNEAQ (reference sequence). This CDR3 has 13 residues. CDR3 coding DNA: TGTGCCAGCAGCCCGGACACCTACAATGAGCAGTTCTTC. Its translation is CASSPDTYNEQFF.

CDR3: CSVGGLVYNEQFF. For the CDR3, the DNA is TGCAGCGTTGGGGGCCTGGTATACAATGAGCAGTTCTTC. The chain has TRBV29-1 and TRBJ2-1; a weak D match, TRBD1 (5 bases). The V and J ends lost 4 bases and 4 bases respectively, with 11 bases between them. This CDR3 comprises 13 residues. Germline CDR1 reads SQVTM; CDR2 reads ANQGSEA.